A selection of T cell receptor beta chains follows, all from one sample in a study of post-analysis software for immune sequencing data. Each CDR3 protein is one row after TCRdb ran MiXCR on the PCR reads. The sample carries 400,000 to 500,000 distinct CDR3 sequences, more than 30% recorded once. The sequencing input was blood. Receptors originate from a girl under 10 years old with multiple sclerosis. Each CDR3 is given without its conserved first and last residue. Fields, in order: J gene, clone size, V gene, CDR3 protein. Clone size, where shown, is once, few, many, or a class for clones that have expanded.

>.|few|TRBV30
AWGDGGKNYEQY
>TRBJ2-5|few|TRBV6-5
ASSRARVETQY
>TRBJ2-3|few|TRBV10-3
AISEGQGPINTDTQY
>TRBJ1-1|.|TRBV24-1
ATSDFGNTEAF
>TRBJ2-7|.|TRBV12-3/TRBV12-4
ASNLRNGYEQY
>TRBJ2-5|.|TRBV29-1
SVENRGRWETQY
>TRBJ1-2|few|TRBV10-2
ASSPGTGVLNYGYT
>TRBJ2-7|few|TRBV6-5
ASSQRGGGYEQY
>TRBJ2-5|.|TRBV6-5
ASSPSGTRSETQY
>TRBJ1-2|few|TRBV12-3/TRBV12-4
ASSFDYGYT
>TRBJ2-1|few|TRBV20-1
SASKLAGLEQF
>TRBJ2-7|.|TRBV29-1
SVSKGGTSGPRPWDEQY
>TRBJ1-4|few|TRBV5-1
ASSLFREKGNEKLF
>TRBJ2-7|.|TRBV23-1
ASSQSDRVASYEQY
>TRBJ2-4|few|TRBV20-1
SARVGGPNIQY
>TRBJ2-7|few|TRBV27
ASSLGSHGDYEQY